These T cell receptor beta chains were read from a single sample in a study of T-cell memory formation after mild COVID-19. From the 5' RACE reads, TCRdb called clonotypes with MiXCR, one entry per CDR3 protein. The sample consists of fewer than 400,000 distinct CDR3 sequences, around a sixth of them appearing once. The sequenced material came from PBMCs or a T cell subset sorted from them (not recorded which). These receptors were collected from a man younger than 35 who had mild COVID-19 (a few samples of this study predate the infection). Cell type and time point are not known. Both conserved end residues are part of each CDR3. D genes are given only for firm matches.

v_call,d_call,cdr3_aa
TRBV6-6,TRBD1,CATSGQENSPLHF
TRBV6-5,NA,CASSYSVVGWTTEAFF
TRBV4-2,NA,CASSQVEVSETQYF
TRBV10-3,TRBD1,CTISELDRVAGELFF
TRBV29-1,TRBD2,CSSLGGGSDTQYF
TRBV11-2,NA,CASSFPGARGTLDF
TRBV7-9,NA,CASGSYRANYGYTF
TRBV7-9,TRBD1,CASSPRGWTGPGELFF
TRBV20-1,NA,CSAPGRGEWTYGYTF
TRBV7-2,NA,CASSFGGPYGYTF
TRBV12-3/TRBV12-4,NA,CASSLESFSYEQYF
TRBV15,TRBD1,CATSGGQGASFNEQYF
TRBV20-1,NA,CSARGGRHLQSFF
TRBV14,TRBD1,CASSQGTGAYGYTF
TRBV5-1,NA,CASSLTFVAGQRLSGYTF
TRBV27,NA,CASRRYAGAGETQYF
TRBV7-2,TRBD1,CASSLGPLTGDLGYTF
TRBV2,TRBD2,CASSVTAGEETQYF
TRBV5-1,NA,CASHREGQANTGELFF
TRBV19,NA,CASSIEVKNIQYF
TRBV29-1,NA,CSVVSLEETQYF
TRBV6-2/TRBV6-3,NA,CASGRRGGVNTEAFF
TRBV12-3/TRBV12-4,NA,CASSLVQGSSYNEQFF
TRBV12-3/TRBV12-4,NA,CASRLTDTQYF
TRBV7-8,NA,CASRSGGELFF
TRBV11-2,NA,CASSLQQGSTEAFF
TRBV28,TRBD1,CASSFLDRDEQYF
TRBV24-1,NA,CATSDPGSQGTDTQYF
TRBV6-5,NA,CASRYDSNYGYTF
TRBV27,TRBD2,CASSRSGGSYEQYF
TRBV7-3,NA,CASSSTRDNANTGELFF
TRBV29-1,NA,CSALTGWAYNEQFF
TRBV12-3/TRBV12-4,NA,CASSFSQWRGPYSRNTEAFF
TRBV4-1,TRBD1,CASSHLGNRGDYGYTF
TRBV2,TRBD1,CASRRTGPTNYGYTF
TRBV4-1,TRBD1,CASSGERGRETQYF
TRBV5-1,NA,CASSLGRDTTDGYTF
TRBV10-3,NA,CATHSSGANVLTF
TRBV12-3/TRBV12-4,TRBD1,CASSLGQGVSPLHF
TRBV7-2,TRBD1,CASSLTGMGWETQYF
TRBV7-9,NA,CASSSGPRGQTNEQFF
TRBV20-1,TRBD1,CSARVDRVPGELFF
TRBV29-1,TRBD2,CSAGGGDTDTQYF
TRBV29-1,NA,CSVELGVQDYGYTF
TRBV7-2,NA,CASSLGVISNQPQHF
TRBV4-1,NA,CASSQVQGTTEAFF
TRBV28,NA,CACRSEQVGGANVLTF
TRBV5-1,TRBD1,CASRTGDTSSYEQYF
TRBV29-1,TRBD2,CSAAGRLAEYNEQFF
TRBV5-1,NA,CASSSVRVTQETQYF